The 30 T cell receptor beta chains in this list originate from one sample, sequenced in a study of T cell responses to AZD1222 COVID-19 vaccine. The assay was immunoSEQ multiplex PCR, and TCRdb's table has in-frame clones only and misses some. The sample lists about 110,000 clones; 88% were seen once. The source was peripheral blood, collected on day 0 of AZD1222 vaccination. The receptor set was obtained from an adult in good health.

The genes are TRBV12-3 or TRBV12-4 and TRBJ2-1; 10 bases are a match to TRBD2. Germline trimming cut 7 bases from V and 11 bases from J; bases unmatched to any gene: 8. The CDR3 length is 13 residues. CDR3 nucleotides: TGTGCCAGCACCTTACTAGCGGGGACCCAGCAGTTCTTC. This sequence encodes CASTLLAGTQQFF.

The gene calls are TRBV2 and TRBJ1-6, with a weak D call TRBD1 (6 bases). Per germline, CDR1 SNHLY and CDR2 FYNNEI. Trimming stripped 3 bases from V and 6 bases from J, with 12 bases between. This CDR3 has 15 residues. As DNA, the CDR3 is TGTGCCAGCAGTGATTGGGACAAGTTTAATTCACCCCTCCACTTT. Translated: CASSDWDKFNSPLHF.

The chain combines TRBV14 with TRBJ2-7; 7 bases line up with TRBD1. Trimming at V came to 7 bases and at J to 2 bases, leaving 8 bases not matched to a gene. The CDR3 is 14 residues long. Per germline, CDR1 SGHDN and CDR2 FVKESK. The CDR3 region is CASTQGRGPYEQYF. CDR3 DNA sequence: TGTGCCAGCACTCAGGGTAGGGGGCCCTACGAGCAGTACTTC.

CDR3 loop: CAWSEGTSEFF. DNA for the CDR3: TGTGCCTGGAGTGAGGGGACTAGCGAGTTCTTC. The V and J genes are TRBV30 and TRBJ2-1; TRBD2 matches 10 bases. Trimming cost V 1 base and J 14 bases; bases outside gene matches: 2. CDR1 is GTSNPN and CDR2 is SVGIG in the germline V gene (reference sequence). CDR3 length: 11 residues.

V and J are TRBV3-1 (or the pseudogene TRBV3-2) and TRBJ2-3; D may be TRBD1 (6 bases). CDR3 size: 14 residues. The V gene's germline CDR1 is LGHDT and CDR2 YNNKEL (reference sequence). The ends were cut back, 3 bases at V and 4 bases at J, with 11 bases in the middle. The CDR3 loop is CASSQGARADTQYF. The CDR3 DNA sequence: TGTGCCAGCAGCCAGGGGGCCCGCGCAGATACGCAGTATTTT.

A single count supports this clone. The V and J genes are TRBV6-2 or TRBV6-3 and TRBJ1-5; TRBD1 is a possible D gene (6 bases). The CDR3 totals 14 residues. From germline, CDR1 is MNHEY and CDR2 SVGEGT. Trimming removed 5 bases at V and 5 bases at J, with 13 bases between. The CDR3 here is CASSPLQGHQPQHF. For the CDR3, the DNA is TGTGCCAGCAGTCCACTTCAGGGGCATCAGCCCCAGCATTTT.

This sequence joins TRBV18 and TRBJ1-1; D call uncertain. This CDR3 comprises 13 residues. The V end lost 2 bases, the J end lost 1 base, and 5 bases lay between the germline ends. In germline, CDR1 is KGHSH, CDR2 LQKENI. The CDR3 region is CASSPEQNTEAFF. The DNA for the CDR3 is TGTGCCAGCTCACCAGAACAGAACACTGAAGCTTTCTTT.

The sample holds one count of this clone. The chain employs TRBV4-1 and TRBJ2-5; 10 bases match TRBD2. With 0 bases clipped from V and 4 bases from J, the junction kept 5 bases outside the gene matches. Germline values: CDR1 MGHRA, CDR2 YSYEKL. The CDR3 is 16 residues long. The DNA of the CDR3 is TGCGCCAGCAGCCAAGATAAAGGACTAGCGGCAGAGACCCAGTACTTC. This sequence encodes CASSQDKGLAAETQYF.

This clone has just one count. The chain has TRBV9 and TRBJ2-1; 7 positions agree with TRBD2. CDR3 length equals 17 residues. The germline gives CDR1 SGDLS, CDR2 YYNGEE. V dropped 5 bases and J dropped 0; count of bases not matched to a gene: 11. CDR3 sequence: CASSGGGLHSSYNEQFF. CDR3 bases: TGTGCCAGCAGTGGCGGGGGTCTACATAGCTCCTACAATGAGCAGTTCTTC.

The rearrangement uses TRBV19 and TRBJ1-6; 8 bases line up with TRBD1. Germline lookup yields CDR1 LNHDA and CDR2 SQIVND (reference sequence). Trimming at V came to 8 bases and at J to 6 bases, leaving 3 bases not matched to a gene. The CDR3 covers 13 residues. The CDR3 sequence: CASRTGINSPLHF. The CDR3 DNA follows: TGTGCCAGTCGGACAGGGATTAATTCACCCCTCCACTTT.

CDR3: CASSSPTGSFF. The DNA of the CDR3 is TGTGCCAGCAGCTCCCCTACGGGTTCTTTCTTT. The V and J genes are TRBV7-9 and TRBJ1-1; D call uncertain. Germline values: CDR1 SEHNR, CDR2 FQNEAQ (reference sequence). V gave up 4 bases and J gave up 12 bases, with 12 bases separating them. CDR3 size: 11 residues. The full variable domain, in which reference TRBV7-9 and TRBJ1-1 provide the parts outside the CDR3, is DTGVSQNPRHKITKRGQNVTFRCDPISEHNRLYWYRQTLGQGPEFLTYFQNEAQLEKSRLLSDRFSAERPKGSFSTLEIQRTEQGDSAMYLCASSSPTGSFFGQGTRLTVV.

This chain links TRBV6-4 with TRBJ1-2; D is unclear. Trimming stripped 4 bases from V and 0 bases from J, with 6 bases between. The CDR3 contains 13 residues. Germline assignment: CDR1 MRHNA and CDR2 SNTAGT. The CDR3 DNA is TGTGCCAGCAGTGTCGAGGCTAACTATGGCTACACCTTC. Translation: CASSVEANYGYTF.

The rearrangement uses TRBV4-2 and TRBJ1-6; D is unclear. Trimming took 1 base from V and 7 from J, leaving 8 bases between them. The CDR3 contains 14 residues. Per the germline V gene, CDR1 is LGHNA and CDR2 is YNFKEQ. The CDR3 region has the DNA TGTGCCAGCAGCCAAGTCACAGAAAATTCACCCCTCCACTTT. Its translation: CASSQVTENSPLHF.

V and J are TRBV5-1 and TRBJ1-5; possibly TRBD1 for D (5 bases). This CDR3 is built from 14 residues. With 0 bases removed from V and 1 base from J, the gap between germline ends came to 5 bases. Per germline, CDR1 SGHRS and CDR2 YFSETQ. CDR3 DNA: TGCGCCAGCAGCTTGGGGACAAGCAATCAGCCCCAGCATTTT. It yields the protein CASSLGTSNQPQHF.

This rearrangement joins TRBV6-5 to TRBJ1-5; no firm D call. The CDR3 is 11 amino acids. Between the trimmed V and J ends, which lost 4 bases and 3 bases, there was a span of 1 base. Germline CDR1 reads MNHEY; CDR2 reads SVGAGI. CDR3 DNA sequence: TGTGCCAGCAGTTCCAATCAGCCCCAGCATTTT. This gives the protein CASSSNQPQHF.

CDR3 sequence reads: CASSGYQETQYF. In DNA form, the CDR3 reads TGTGCCAGCAGCGGTTACCAAGAGACCCAGTACTTC. The V and J genes are TRBV9 and TRBJ2-5; D uncertain. Trimming cost V 3 bases and J 0 bases, with 3 bases left between them. The CDR3 extends over 12 amino acids. The V gene's germline CDR1 is SGDLS and CDR2 YYNGEE.

The chain recombines TRBV29-1 with TRBJ1-3; D call uncertain. Trimming took off 6 bases at V and 3 bases at J, with 12 bases between the two ends. The CDR3 runs to 13 residues. The germline V gene encodes CDR1 SQVTM and CDR2 ANQGSEA. The CDR3 DNA reads as TGCAGCGTGAGGGAGCTGGGTGGAAACACCATATATTTT. It is translated as CSVRELGGNTIYF.

This rearrangement joins TRBV10-1 to TRBJ2-7, with D possibly matching TRBD1 (6 bases). This CDR3 has 14 amino acids. V gave up 5 bases and J gave up 1 base, with 12 bases separating them. Per germline, CDR1 WNHNN and CDR2 SYGVQD (reference sequence). The CDR3 spells CASSPGHGSYEQYF. CDR3 DNA sequence: TGCGCCAGCAGTCCGGGACATGGTTCCTACGAGCAGTACTTC.

This clone was picked up one time. The chain uses TRBV30 and TRBJ2-7; D remains ambiguous. Germline CDR1 and CDR2: GTSNPN and SVGIG (reference sequence). V was shortened by 2 bases and J by 2 bases, with 13 bases between the two germline ends. This CDR3 is 14 amino acids long. The CDR3 region has the DNA TGTGCCTGGAGTTCCAGGTTTTCTCCCTACGAGCAGTACTTC. Translated, it gives CAWSSRFSPYEQYF.

CDR3 residues: CATDSPSTGNYEQYF. CDR3 DNA: TGTGCCACCGACTCCCCCTCGACAGGGAACTACGAGCAGTACTTC. The chain is built from TRBV25-1 and TRBJ2-7; 7 nucleotides match TRBD1. Losses at the gene ends were 10 bases for V and 3 bases for J; bases not matched to a gene: 15. The length of the CDR3 is 15 residues. The germline V gene has CDR1 MGHDK and CDR2 SYGVNS.

This rearrangement joins TRBV28 to TRBJ1-2; 7 bases map to TRBD1. CDR1 MDHEN and CDR2 SYDVKM come from the germline V gene. CDR3 length equals 12 residues. The V gene end was trimmed by 10 bases and the J gene end by 4 bases; junction bases not matched to a gene: 6. The CDR3 spells CATDRVGYGYTF. CDR3 bases: TGTGCCACCGACAGGGTAGGCTATGGCTACACCTTC.

The chain is built from TRBV5-1 and TRBJ1-4; 7 nucleotides match TRBD1. CDR1 SGHRS and CDR2 YFSETQ come from the germline V gene. The trim removed 4 bases at V and 5 bases at J, leaving 5 bases unmatched. This CDR3 has 14 residues. The CDR3 sequence is CASSLGDRNEKLFF. CDR3 bases: TGCGCCAGCAGCCTGGGGGACAGAAATGAAAAACTGTTTTTT.

The chain recombines TRBV3-1 (or the pseudogene TRBV3-2) with TRBJ1-2, with 12 bases identical to TRBD1. The CDR3 is 17 amino acids. With 0 bases clipped from V and 5 bases from J, the junction kept 7 bases outside the gene matches. Germline values: CDR1 LGHDT, CDR2 YNNKEL (reference sequence). The CDR3 DNA reads TGTGCCAGCAGCCAAGATACCGGGACAGGGGGCATTTATGGCTACACCTTC. This translates into CASSQDTGTGGIYGYTF.

The rearrangement links TRBV5-1 to TRBJ2-1; D tentatively reads TRBD1 or TRBD2 (5 bases each). CDR1 and CDR2 (germline): SGHRS, YFSETQ. CDR3 length: 15 residues. Trimming cost V 3 bases and J 6 bases, with 16 bases left between them. This CDR3 is CASSSGPPGFNEQFF. The CDR3 DNA reads as TGCGCCAGCAGCTCGGGACCCCCGGGGTTCAATGAGCAGTTCTTC.

This chain uses TRBV3-1 (or the pseudogene TRBV3-2) with TRBJ1-2; possibly TRBD1 for D (5 bases). The CDR3 extends over 14 amino acids. Trimming shortened V by 1 base and J by 7 bases, and 13 bases separated the two germline ends. Germline loops: CDR1 LGHDT, CDR2 YNNKEL (reference sequence). The CDR3 region is CASSQGPGRVGYTF. CDR3 coding DNA: TGTGCCAGCAGCCAAGGGCCGGGACGCGTTGGCTACACCTTC.

The rearrangement uses TRBV25-1 and TRBJ1-2; 8 positions match TRBD1. This CDR3 has 13 residues. J was trimmed by 4 bases and V by 4 bases; bases with no gene match: 2. Per germline, CDR1 MGHDK and CDR2 SYGVNS. CDR3: CASSAGQGYGYTF. The CDR3 region has the DNA TGTGCCAGCAGTGCTGGACAGGGCTATGGCTACACCTTC.

J is TRBJ2-3 and V is TRBV11-2; maybe TRBD1 (5 bases). Between the trimmed V and J ends, which lost 6 bases and 1 base, there was a span of 14 bases. Germline V lookup: CDR1 SGHAT, CDR2 FQNNGV. The CDR3 contains 15 residues. CDR3 residues: CASRLKGSRTDTQYF. For the CDR3, the DNA is TGTGCCAGCAGGTTAAAGGGGTCTCGCACAGATACGCAGTATTTT.

J is TRBJ2-1 and V is TRBV10-3; 8 positions agree with TRBD1. The V segment lost 10 bases and the J segment 8 bases; nucleotides outside the gene matches: 13. Germline assignment: CDR1 ENHRY and CDR2 SYGVKD. The CDR3 sequence is 14 residues long. CDR3 sequence: CATRTGTGADEQFF. CDR3 in DNA: TGTGCCACGCGAACCGGGACAGGTGCCGATGAGCAGTTCTTC.

V gene TRBV27 combines with J gene TRBJ2-7; 9 nucleotides match TRBD1. J was trimmed by 4 bases and V by 5 bases; bases with no gene match: 6. The CDR3 length is 14 residues. CDR1 and CDR2 from the germline V gene are MNHEY and SMNVEV (reference sequence). The CDR3 nucleotides read TGTGCCAGCAGTCATAGGACAGGGGCGTACGAGCAGTACTTC. This sequence encodes CASSHRTGAYEQYF.

The rearrangement links TRBV14 to TRBJ2-1; 11 nucleotides line up with TRBD2. The CDR3 sequence is 16 residues long. V trimming: 4 bases; J trimming: 8 bases; junction bases outside the gene matches: 10. Germline lookup yields CDR1 SGHDN and CDR2 FVKESK. As DNA, the CDR3 is TGTGCCAGCAGCCCCCAAACCGGACTAGCGGGCGATGAGCAGTTCTTC. It specifies CASSPQTGLAGDEQFF.